The clone carrying this TCR beta chain was observed a handful of times. Its antigen is unknown. The sample belongs to a study of T cell repertoires in cytomegalovirus infection. For the study at large: Both a matching HLA type and CMV infection were indicated by public TCR beta signatures. Study results and limitations: Ex vivo responses were dominated by HLA-C-restricted CMV-specific TCR beta clonotypes. The cumulative frequency of public TCR beta families distinguished individuals who carried CMV together with the relevant HLA.

TCRdb used MiXCR to reprocess the reads, holding one entry per CDR3 protein. The sample comprises about 180,000 distinct CDR3 sequences, around an eighth of which are singletons, and over 20% rests with the top ten. V was shortened by 10 bases and J by 5 bases, with 18 bases between the two germline ends. The CDR3 extends over 13 amino acids. From germline, CDR1 is ENHRY and CDR2 SYGVKD. The sequence was collected from a human donor in good health (CMV status not recorded). Some clones in this sample may be carry-over from other donors' samples. The rearrangement links TRBV10-3 to TRBJ2-7; D gene uncertain. Sequenced sample: PBMCs. CDR3 amino acids: CATTPGAAHEQYF. CDR3 in DNA: TGTGCCACCACCCCTGGAGCAGCTCACGAGCAGTACTTC.